Listed below are T cell receptor beta chains from one sample, sequenced in a study of cytomegalovirus exposure and HLA in healthy donors. Produced via immunoSEQ multiplex PCR; TCRdb's table is partial and in-frame only. This table has roughly 100,000 clones, about 77% appearing once. Material: PBMCs. The receptors here all came from a young woman in good health and CMV-seropositive. CDR3s leave out the opening cysteine and the closing phenylalanine or tryptophan.

length,J,V,CDR3
9,TRBJ2-7,TRBV7-9,ASRTNYEQY
16,TRBJ1-2,TRBV5-1,ASSLEGVMDWVGYGYT
14,TRBJ1-1,TRBV5-1,ASSFWGAGDVTEAF
13,TRBJ2-7,TRBV5-1,ASSLDRGATYEQY
12,TRBJ2-2,TRBV11-1,ASSQTSVIGELF
13,TRBJ2-1,TRBV7-7,ASSLGGGGLNEQF
11,TRBJ2-7,TRBV28,ASSFDSPYEQY
12,TRBJ2-1,TRBV29-1,SATRGDRGNEQF
15,TRBJ1-4,TRBV5-1,ASSFSPPQHHNEKLF
14,TRBJ2-3,TRBV7-9,ASSFGSRAVTDTQY
13,TRBJ2-2,TRBV27,ASSLRDRATGELF
13,TRBJ2-3,TRBV30,AWSRLAGFTDTQY
10,TRBJ2-1,TRBV7-6,ASSSSDRAQF
14,TRBJ2-3,TRBV4-1,ASSQARGGDTDTQY
11,TRBJ2-7,TRBV6-1,ASTSLYPYEQY
14,TRBJ2-1,TRBV27,ASSLLLGEGPIEQF
14,TRBJ2-1,TRBV10-1,ATPGTGGHLYNEQF
10,TRBJ2-7,TRBV28,ASKTDFYEQY
13,TRBJ2-3,TRBV5-1,ASSPGGQRTDTQY
11,TRBJ1-4,TRBV29-1,SVFFGFGEKLF
14,TRBJ2-1,TRBV27,ASSFTPSGYYNEQF
10,TRBJ2-7,TRBV28,ASKGAPGEQY
12,TRBJ1-1,TRBV27,ASSLSGGGEEAF
10,TRBJ2-1,TRBV7-8,ASSLVGQGRF
14,TRBJ1-1,TRBV2,ASAPGQHTLNTEAF
13,TRBJ1-1,TRBV5-1,ASSLTGKWDTEAF
15,TRBJ2-2,TRBV9,ASGQAGTHSNTGELF
12,TRBJ1-6,TRBV6-6,ASRVEPYNSPLH
14,TRBJ1-2,TRBV28,ASSTDSGEGGDGYT
12,TRBJ2-5,TRBV19,ASMPAGDLETQY
12,TRBJ2-3,TRBV11-1,ASSPSGGADTQY
14,TRBJ1-6,TRBV9,ASSVAEGALNSPLH
15,TRBJ2-7,TRBV4-1,ASSSYRGKSPIYEQY
12,TRBJ2-3,TRBV11-3,ASSERAITDTQY